One and the same sample provided the 10 T cell receptor beta chains below, sequenced in a study of cytomegalovirus exposure and HLA in healthy donors. Researchers ran the PCR with 60 Vbeta and 13 Jbeta primers. Method: immunoSEQ multiplex PCR; TCRdb's copy keeps in-frame clones and lacks some. The table has 160,000 or so clones, about 72% seen once. The sample consisted of PBMCs. The source of these receptors is a male donor in good health and CMV-seronegative.

The genes are TRBV6-5 and TRBJ1-2; D is perhaps TRBD1 (5 bases). The CDR3 runs 15 residues. Trimming shortened V by 0 bases and J by 4 bases, and 12 bases separated the two germline ends. The germline gives CDR1 MNHEY, CDR2 SVGAGI. The CDR3 reads CASSYSGDSIYGYTF. The DNA of the CDR3 is TGTGCCAGCAGTTACTCTGGAGACAGTATCTATGGCTACACCTTC.

The CDR3 DNA reads TGTGCCAGCACCCAGGGCAGGGTCTATGGCTACACCTTC. Translation gives CASTQGRVYGYTF. The chain is built from TRBV6-1 and TRBJ1-2; D is possibly TRBD1 (5 bases). The CDR3 is 13 residues long. Germline V gives CDR1 MNHNS, CDR2 SASEGT. The V end lost 7 bases, the J end lost 4 bases, and 13 bases lay between the germline ends.

The rearrangement joins TRBV10-3 to TRBJ1-2; TRBD1 matches at 7 bases. After removal of 10 bases from V and 3 bases from J, the junction contained 8 bases not matched to a gene. This CDR3 contains 13 residues. Germline lookup yields CDR1 ENHRY and CDR2 SYGVKD. CDR3 sequence: CATRGGLDYGYTF. The CDR3 DNA sequence: TGTGCCACCAGGGGGGGACTAGACTATGGCTACACCTTC.

This clone was recorded once. The V gene is TRBV5-4, the J gene TRBJ1-1; the D is unclear. V dropped 4 bases and J dropped 11 bases, with 18 bases sitting between them. This CDR3 spans 13 amino acids. Per germline, CDR1 SGHNT and CDR2 YYREEE (reference sequence). The DNA for the CDR3 is TGTGCCAGCAGCCTGCACCAGGAATCCACGGCTTTCTTT. This sequence encodes CASSLHQESTAFF.

V is TRBV9 and J is TRBJ2-3; 12 bases are shared with TRBD2. With V trimmed by 1 base and J by 4 bases, 7 bases remained unmatched. The CDR3 contains 17 residues. Per germline, CDR1 SGDLS and CDR2 YYNGEE. CDR3 in amino acids: CASSVSASGRVADTQYF. The CDR3 bases are TGTGCCAGCAGCGTATCCGCTAGCGGGAGGGTGGCAGATACGCAGTATTTT.

A word on this clone: The same CDR3 arises from other DNA sequences in this sample as well. The CDR3 here is CSVTRLAGASGELFF. DNA for the CDR3: TGCAGCGTTACGAGACTGGCGGGAGCGAGCGGGGAGCTGTTTTTT. The chain employs TRBV29-1 and TRBJ2-2; 7 nucleotides align to TRBD2. Germline values: CDR1 SQVTM, CDR2 ANQGSEA. The CDR3 contains 15 residues. The trim removed 5 bases at V and 7 bases at J, leaving 13 bases unmatched.

The CDR3 protein is CASSRGTLPIVQYF. Written as DNA, the CDR3 is TGTGCCAGCAGCCGGGGTACTCTACCTATAGTTCAGTACTTC. The chain couples TRBV28 to TRBJ2-4, with D perhaps matching TRBD2 (5 bases). The CDR3 sequence is 14 residues long. V lost 6 bases and J lost 11, with 20 bases in between. CDR1 MDHEN and CDR2 SYDVKM come from the germline V gene. Using reference TRBV28 and TRBJ2-4 for the parts outside the CDR3, the full variable domain is DVKVTQSSRYLVKRTGEKVFLECVQDMDHENMFWYRQDPGLGLRLIYFSYDVKMKEKGDIPEGYSVSREKKERFSLILESASTNQTSMYLCASSRGTLPIVQYFGAGTRLSVL.

The rearrangement links TRBV18 to TRBJ1-2; perhaps TRBD1 as D (5 bases). The CDR3 runs 15 residues. V gave up 3 bases and J gave up 6 bases, with 17 bases separating them. Germline V gene sequence: CDR1 KGHSH, CDR2 LQKENI. Written as DNA, the CDR3 is TGTGCCAGCTCACCCCTCAAGGACATCCATCATGGCTACACCTTC. It codes for CASSPLKDIHHGYTF.

This clone was picked up one time. The chain couples TRBV12-1 to TRBJ1-2; the table's D call of TRBD1 was not tested on the DNA. TRBV12-1 is an annotated pseudogene. CDR3 length equals 17 residues. The CDR3 reads CASSFAPVDRDNYGYTF. CDR3 nucleotides: TGTGCCAGCAGCTTTGCGCCGGTTGACAGGGATAACTATGGCTACACCTTC.

V is TRBV2 and J is TRBJ2-7; TRBD2 might be the D (6 bases). In germline, CDR1 is SNHLY, CDR2 FYNNEI. This CDR3 is built from 14 residues. Trimming cost V 6 bases and J 5 bases, with 17 bases left between them. The CDR3 DNA follows: TGTGCCAGCAGGCGGGACTTGCCGGGGGACGAGCAGTACTTC. Its translation is CASRRDLPGDEQYF.